The rows below give T cell receptor beta chains drawn from one sample of a study of PD-1 blockade in classical Hodgkin lymphoma. Using immunoSEQ multiplex PCR, the repertoire was profiled, and TCRdb retains in-frame clones only, with some absent. The data hold approximately 22,000 clones, with approximately 73% observed a single time. Sequencing was performed on peripheral blood mononuclear cells (PBMCs), taken before the second cycle of nivolumab. The receptors originated from a human donor with classical Hodgkin lymphoma. Each CDR3 is given with its conserved first and last residue. Each record gives: D gene, V gene, clone size, J gene, CDR3 protein, CDR3 DNA. D genes are given only for firm matches. Clone size appears in some rows only: once, few, many, or a class for an expanded clone.

TRBD1	TRBV5-6	NA	TRBJ2-3	CASSPRTGATDTQYF	TGTGCCAGCAGCCCGCGGACAGGGGCCACAGATACGCAGTATTTT
TRBD1	TRBV6-1	once	TRBJ2-7	CASSVRDSEQYEQYF	TGTGCCAGCAGTGTCCGGGACAGCGAGCAGTACGAGCAGTACTTC
TRBD1	TRBV7-2	NA	TRBJ1-1	CASSSTGVTEAFF	TGTGCCAGCAGCTCGACAGGGGTTACTGAAGCTTTCTTT
NA	TRBV15	NA	TRBJ2-1	CATSRSANQEQFF	TGTGCCACCAGCAGAAGTGCCAATCAAGAGCAGTTCTTC
TRBD2	TRBV27	few	TRBJ2-2	CASSLVHTGGTGELFF	TGTGCCAGCAGTTTAGTTCACACGGGGGGCACCGGGGAGCTGTTTTTT
NA	TRBV5-1	NA	TRBJ1-5	CASSLAGGRNQPQHF	TGCGCCAGCAGCTTGGCCGGGGGTCGCAATCAGCCCCAGCATTTT
NA	TRBV15	NA	TRBJ2-2	CATSRDVGTNTGELFF	TGTGCCACCAGCAGAGATGTCGGCACGAACACCGGGGAGCTGTTTTTT
NA	TRBV6-1	NA	TRBJ1-5	CASSTQVLSNQPQHF	TGTGCCAGCAGTACTCAGGTTTTGAGCAATCAGCCCCAGCATTTT
NA	TRBV6-1	NA	TRBJ1-3	CASSWGLSGNTIYF	TGTGCCAGCAGTTGGGGGCTATCAGGAAACACCATATATTTT
NA	TRBV2	few	TRBJ1-2	CASITPGLDYGYTF	TGTGCCAGCATCACACCGGGACTCGACTATGGCTACACCTTC
NA	TRBV6-1	NA	TRBJ1-2	CASSFSGDGYTF	TGTGCCAGCAGTTTTTCGGGGGATGGCTACACCTTC
NA	TRBV4-1	NA	TRBJ1-5	CASSQDWNQPQHF	TGCGCCAGCAGCCAAGATTGGAATCAGCCCCAGCATTTT